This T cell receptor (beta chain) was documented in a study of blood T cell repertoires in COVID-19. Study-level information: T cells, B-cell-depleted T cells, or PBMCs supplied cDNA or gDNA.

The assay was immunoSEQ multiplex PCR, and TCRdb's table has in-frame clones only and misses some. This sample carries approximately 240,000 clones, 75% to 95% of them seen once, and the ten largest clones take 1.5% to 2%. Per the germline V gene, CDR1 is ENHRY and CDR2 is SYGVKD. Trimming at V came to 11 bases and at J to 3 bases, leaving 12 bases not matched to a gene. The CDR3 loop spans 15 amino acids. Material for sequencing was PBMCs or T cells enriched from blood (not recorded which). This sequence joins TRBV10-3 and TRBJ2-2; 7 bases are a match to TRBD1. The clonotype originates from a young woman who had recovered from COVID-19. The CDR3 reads CAVGQRSDYTGELFF. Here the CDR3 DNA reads TGTGCCGTGGGACAGCGGTCCGATTACACCGGGGAGCTGTTTTTT.